This T cell receptor (beta chain) was captured in a study of cytomegalovirus exposure and HLA in healthy donors. The PCR contained 60 Vbeta and 13 Jbeta primers. Only in-frame clones appear in the TCRdb table, and some are missing; sequencing was by immunoSEQ multiplex PCR. The sample lists roughly 100,000 clones, approximately 73% occurring once. Germline-derived CDR1 and CDR2 are MRHNA and SNTAGT. Trimming removed 6 bases at V and 3 bases at J, with 17 bases between. The CDR3 runs to 16 residues. The chain couples TRBV6-4 to TRBJ2-2, with D perhaps TRBD2 (6 bases). Sequences were obtained from PBMCs. This clonotype was sampled from a young woman in good health and CMV-seropositive. In DNA form, the CDR3 reads TGTGCCAGCAGCCCCCGGATTGGGGAGGACACCGGGGAGCTGTTTTTT. This encodes CASSPRIGEDTGELFF.